This is a list of T cell receptor beta chains from one sample in a study of CD8 T cells in Susac syndrome. TCRdb reprocessed the immunoSEQ multiplex PCR reads with MiXCR, giving one entry per CDR3 protein. The table shows some 100,000 distinct CDR3 sequences, with less than 95% occurring only once. Sample: CD8+ T cells from PBMCs. These receptor sequences come from a human donor in good health. Both conserved end residues are part of each CDR3. Fields, in order: clone size, D gene, J gene, V gene, CDR3 protein, CDR3 DNA. D genes are given only for firm matches. Size is stated for part of the rows, as once, few or many counts, or as a class when the clone is expanded.

-,-,TRBJ2-1,TRBV30,CAFREGLRRYNEQFF,TGTGCCTTCAGGGAAGGTTTGAGGCGGTACAATGAGCAGTTCTTC
-,-,TRBJ1-2,TRBV29-1,CSVEMGRYGYTF,TGCAGCGTTGAAATGGGACGTTATGGCTACACCTTC
-,TRBD2,TRBJ2-1,TRBV7-3,CASKRDRSYNEQFF,TGTGCCAGCAAGCGGGACCGCTCCTACAATGAGCAGTTCTTC
-,-,TRBJ1-1,TRBV7-2,CASRDPGGGASVEAFF,TGTGCCAGCAGGGACCCTGGGGGTGGAGCATCAGTTGAAGCTTTCTTT
-,TRBD2,TRBJ2-5,TRBV20-1,CSARPLAGVNTQYF,TGCAGTGCTAGACCACTAGCGGGAGTTAATACCCAGTACTTC
-,-,TRBJ2-1,TRBV7-9,CASSLAWGGATRTENEQFF,TGTGCCAGCAGCTTAGCGTGGGGGGGGGCGACCAGAACGGAGAATGAGCAGTTCTTC
-,-,TRBJ2-7,TRBV7-9,CASSQTGSYEQYF,TGTGCCAGCAGCCAAACAGGCTCCTACGAGCAGTACTTC
-,TRBD1,TRBJ2-7,TRBV7-9,CASSPDAGGLVYEQYF,TGTGCCAGCAGCCCAGACGCAGGGGGTTTAGTCTACGAGCAGTACTTC
-,-,TRBJ2-1,TRBV5-4,CASSLAIGNEQFF,TGTGCCAGCAGCTTGGCCATAGGGAATGAGCAGTTCTTC
-,-,TRBJ2-7,TRBV20-1,CSARGNPGPYEQYF,TGCAGTGCTAGAGGGAATCCCGGCCCCTACGAGCAGTACTTC
-,-,TRBJ2-7,TRBV7-3,CASSREQGHEQYF,TGTGCCAGCAGCCGGGAACAGGGCCACGAGCAGTACTTC
-,-,TRBJ2-7,TRBV12-3/TRBV12-4,CASSSLTEQYF,TGTGCCAGCAGTTCCTTGACCGAGCAGTACTTC
-,-,TRBJ2-3,TRBV3-1,CASSQDTGVKYF,TGTGCCAGCAGCCAAGATACGGGGGTGAAGTATTTT
-,-,TRBJ2-5,TRBV6-1,CASSNGGGHHRRETQYF,TGTGCCAGCAGCAACGGCGGGGGACATCACCGGAGAGAGACCCAGTACTTC
-,-,TRBJ1-1,TRBV7-2,CASSLVPATEAFF,TGTGCCAGCAGCTTAGTGCCCGCCACTGAAGCTTTCTTT
-,TRBD2,TRBJ2-1,TRBV5-1,CASEGGNEQFF,TGCGCCAGCGAGGGAGGGAATGAGCAGTTCTTC
-,-,TRBJ1-1,TRBV19,CASSIQRLNTEAFF,TGTGCCAGTAGTATCCAACGGCTGAACACTGAAGCTTTCTTT
-,TRBD2,TRBJ2-1,TRBV4-1,CASSQEETSGRANGQFF,TGCGCCAGCAGCCAAGAAGAGACTAGCGGGAGGGCCAATGGGCAGTTCTTC
once,TRBD2,TRBJ2-1,TRBV5-1,CASSLAALAGGPLEGQFF,TGCGCCAGCAGCTTGGCCGCACTAGCGGGGGGTCCCCTGGAGGGGCAGTTCTTC
-,-,TRBJ2-2,TRBV7-3,CASSLTVGSNTGELFF,TGTGCCAGCAGCTTAACGGTGGGGTCGAACACCGGGGAGCTGTTTTTT
-,-,TRBJ2-4,TRBV19,CASNVPGEAKNIQYF,TGTGCCAGTAATGTACCTGGGGAAGCCAAAAACATTCAGTACTTC
-,-,TRBJ2-1,TRBV7-2,CASSMGLGSPQSFF,TGTGCCAGCTCTATGGGACTTGGCTCCCCGCAGTCGTTCTTC
-,-,TRBJ2-1,TRBV30,CAWSKQGINSYNEQFF,TGTGCCTGGAGTAAGCAGGGAATCAACTCCTACAATGAGCAGTTCTTC
-,-,TRBJ2-3,TRBV7-6,CASSLEGLGVWTDTQYF,TGTGCCAGCAGCTTAGAGGGGTTGGGTGTGTGGACAGATACGCAGTATTTT
-,TRBD1,TRBJ2-1,TRBV12-3/TRBV12-4,CASSHPDRATEQFF,TGTGCCAGCAGTCACCCCGACAGGGCAACTGAGCAGTTCTTC
-,-,TRBJ1-3,TRBV19,CASSMGASGNTIYF,TGTGCCAGTAGTATGGGGGCCTCTGGAAACACCATATATTTT
-,-,TRBJ2-3,TRBV30,CAWVRGTDTQYF,TGTGCCTGGGTTCGCGGGACAGATACGCAGTATTTT
-,TRBD1,TRBJ1-1,TRBV6-2/TRBV6-3,CASSPIGTGGAFF,TGTGCCAGCAGTCCTATCGGGACAGGAGGAGCTTTCTTT
-,-,TRBJ2-3,TRBV12-3/TRBV12-4,CASGPWTHAQYF,TGTGCCAGCGGACCATGGACGCATGCGCAGTATTTT
-,TRBD2,TRBJ2-1,TRBV10-3,CAISGAGDNEQFF,TGTGCCATCAGTGGCGCGGGGGACAATGAGCAGTTCTTC
-,-,TRBJ1-5,TRBV7-2,CASSLVFGGGNQPQHF,TGTGCCAGCAGCTTAGTTTTCGGGGGTGGTAATCAGCCCCAGCATTTT
-,-,TRBJ1-1,TRBV29-1,CSVHSGTEAFF,TGCAGCGTGCATTCGGGGACTGAAGCTTTCTTT
-,-,TRBJ2-1,TRBV5-1,CASSGGLGTPYNEQFF,TGCGCCAGCTCCGGAGGGTTGGGAACCCCCTACAATGAGCAGTTCTTC
-,-,TRBJ1-4,TRBV5-5,CASSLTEGVREKLFF,TGTGCCAGCAGCTTGACCGAGGGCGTCCGGGAAAAACTGTTTTTT
-,-,TRBJ1-1,TRBV19,CASIPGFMNTEAFF,TGTGCCAGTATCCCAGGGTTTATGAACACTGAAGCTTTCTTT
-,-,TRBJ2-2,TRBV7-2,CASSLGPGELFF,TGTGCCAGCAGCTTAGGTCCCGGGGAGCTGTTTTTT
-,TRBD1,TRBJ2-7,TRBV7-9,CASSPTGGSYEQYF,TGTGCCAGCAGCCCGACAGGGGGTAGCTACGAGCAGTACTTC
-,TRBD2,TRBJ2-1,TRBV3-1,CASSQLLRGGENEQFF,TGTGCCAGCAGCCAACTTCTCCGGGGGGGTGAGAATGAGCAGTTCTTC
-,-,TRBJ2-3,TRBV5-1,CASSFSEIGPVDTQYF,TGCGCCAGCAGCTTCTCGGAGATAGGGCCGGTGGATACGCAGTATTTT
-,TRBD1,TRBJ1-2,TRBV20-1,CSAPLGTGGGYTF,TGCAGTGCACCGCTCGGGACAGGGGGTGGCTACACCTTC